Sequencing of this T cell receptor beta chain was carried out in a study of blood T cell dynamics during melanoma immunotherapy. Some clones are missing from TCRdb's copy, which holds only in-frame ones; the method was immunoSEQ multiplex PCR. This table holds 5,500 to 9,000 clones, around 84% found once. Documented time point: week 3, after first cycle of checkpoint inhibitor. Germline V gene lookup returns CDR1 SGHDT and CDR2 YYEEEE. The CDR3 covers 15 residues. Trimming shortened V by 3 bases and J by 0 bases, and 7 bases separated the two germline ends. Sequencing used blood, obtained from a patient treated with checkpoint blockade. This receptor was obtained from a human donor with melanoma. V usage is TRBV5-6 and J usage is TRBJ2-6; D is unclear. The CDR3 region has the DNA TGTGCCAGCAGCTACCAACACTCTGGGGCCAACGTCCTGACTTTC. Protein sequence: CASSYQHSGANVLTF.